Reported below is one TCR beta chain. This specimen comes from a study of early T cells in non-severe SARS-CoV-2 infection. The library protocol tagged individual cDNA molecules with unique molecular identifiers. One entry per CDR3 protein, called by TCRdb with MiXCR from the 5' RACE reads. This table has more than 85,000 distinct CDR3 sequences, around 12% appearing once. This TCR was sampled from an adult who was a healthcare worker with PCR-confirmed SARS-CoV-2 infection or an uninfected control (not recorded which). The material sequenced was whole blood, taken at baseline.

In DNA form, the CDR3 reads TGTGCCAGCAGTGAAATTAGCGCGTTCAATGAGCAGTTCTTC. As protein: CASSEISAFNEQFF. The rearrangement links TRBV2 to TRBJ2-1, with a weak D call TRBD2 (5 bases). This CDR3 spans 14 amino acids. Germline CDR1 is SNHLY and CDR2 is FYNNEI. Trimming shortened V by 2 bases and J by 6 bases, and 11 bases separated the two germline ends.